These 25 T cell receptor beta chains came from one sample sequenced in a study of T cell changes during pregnancy in multiple sclerosis. Sequenced by immunoSEQ multiplex PCR; TCRdb stores in-frame clones only, minus some. The sample consists of tens of thousands of clones, 90% of them appearing once. Material: peripheral blood, obtained in the third trimester of pregnancy. The receptor set was obtained from a female donor with multiple sclerosis, enrolled in a pregnancy study.

The chain combines TRBV7-2 with TRBJ2-5; D remains unclear. The germline gives CDR1 SGHTA, CDR2 FQGNSA. CDR3 length equals 14 residues. V was pared by 6 bases and J by 2 bases, with 13 bases between. CDR3 sequence: CASSSSSGQETQYF. CDR3 nucleotide sequence: TGTGCCAGCAGTTCCTCGTCAGGACAAGAGACCCAGTACTTC.

CDR3 region: CATYRQGAVNEQFF. CDR3 DNA sequence: TGTGCCACCTACCGACAGGGGGCAGTCAATGAGCAGTTCTTC. This rearrangement joins TRBV19 to TRBJ2-1; 10 nucleotides match TRBD1. The CDR3 length is 14 residues. V lost 10 bases, J lost 6 bases, and 9 bases stayed unmatched. Germline assignment: CDR1 LNHDA and CDR2 SQIVND (reference sequence).

This sequence joins TRBV30 and TRBJ2-1; TRBD2 is a possible D gene (7 bases). The V end was cut by 0 bases, the J end by 4 bases, with 19 bases between. Looked up from germline, CDR1 is GTSNPN and CDR2 is SVGIG (reference sequence). This CDR3 spans 17 amino acids. CDR3: CAWSVRGGGPFYNEQFF. The CDR3 coding sequence is TGTGCCTGGAGTGTAAGGGGGGGAGGACCTTTTTACAATGAGCAGTTCTTC.

The rearrangement uses TRBV2 and TRBJ2-7, with TRBD2 matching over 14 bases. CDR3 length: 14 residues. The J segment lost 4 bases and the V segment lost 6 bases, leaving 2 bases of the junction unmatched. The germline V gene has CDR1 SNHLY and CDR2 FYNNEI. In DNA, the CDR3 is TGTGCCAGCAGACGGACTAGCGGGAGGTACGAGCAGTACTTC. Its protein is CASRRTSGRYEQYF.

In its sample, this clone was seen a few times. The rearrangement joins TRBV5-6 to TRBJ2-7; TRBD1 aligns across 7 bases. The ends lost 0 bases at V and 6 bases at J; junction bases unmatched: 12. From germline, CDR1 is SGHDT and CDR2 YYEEEE. This CDR3 has 16 residues. The CDR3 reads CASSLVEYRGFGEQYF. The DNA of the CDR3 is TGTGCCAGCAGCTTGGTAGAATACAGGGGTTTCGGCGAGCAGTACTTC.

The rearrangement joins TRBV5-4 to TRBJ1-5; 8 bases agree with TRBD1. V was clipped by 4 bases and J by 7 bases; unmatched bases: 7. This CDR3 contains 14 residues. From germline, CDR1 is SGHNT and CDR2 YYREEE (reference sequence). Here the CDR3 reads CASSLGQGEQPQHF. DNA for the CDR3: TGTGCCAGCAGCCTTGGACAGGGAGAGCAGCCCCAGCATTTT.

V and J are TRBV10-1 and TRBJ2-3; the D gene is possibly TRBD1 (6 bases). Germline V gene lookup returns CDR1 WNHNN and CDR2 SYGVQD (reference sequence). The CDR3 extends over 14 amino acids. V shed 10 bases and J shed 4 bases, with 18 bases lying between them. The CDR3 nucleotides read TGCGCCACAAACCAGGGACACTTGTCAGATACGCAGTATTTT. Protein product: CATNQGHLSDTQYF.

As DNA, the CDR3 is TGTGCCAGCAGCCCGGGGGGGGGAAACACCGGGGAGCTGTTTTTT. The encoded protein is CASSPGGGNTGELFF. This sequence joins TRBV11-3 and TRBJ2-2, with 8 nucleotides matching TRBD2. CDR1 is SGHNT and CDR2 is YENEEA in the germline V gene. CDR3 length: 15 residues. After removal of 5 bases from V and 2 bases from J, the junction contained 4 bases not matched to a gene.

This clone was observed a single time. This rearrangement joins TRBV2 to TRBJ2-3; 13 bases align to TRBD2. The CDR3 runs 16 residues. Germline V gene sequence: CDR1 SNHLY, CDR2 FYNNEI. V lost 6 bases and J lost 3; bases outside the gene matches: 6. DNA for the CDR3: TGTGCCAGCAGCCCCACGGGACTAGCGGGAACAGATACGCAGTATTTT. It yields the protein CASSPTGLAGTDTQYF.

This clone was seen a single time. This chain uses TRBV2 with TRBJ1-5; TRBD1 matches at 7 bases. Unmatched junction bases numbered 4, after V lost 2 bases and J lost 3 bases. The V gene's germline CDR1 is SNHLY and CDR2 FYNNEI. The CDR3 sequence is 15 residues long. CDR3 DNA: TGTGCCAGCAGTGAACAGGGGGTGAACAATCAGCCCCAGCATTTT. It yields the protein CASSEQGVNNQPQHF.

This chain links TRBV7-2 with TRBJ2-1, with D possibly being TRBD2 (6 bases). CDR3 size: 15 residues. Deletions cut 1 base from V and 7 bases from J, with 14 bases between. Germline lookup yields CDR1 SGHTA and CDR2 FQGNSA. This CDR3 reads CASSLELGGRNEQFF. CDR3 in DNA: TGTGCCAGCAGCTTAGAACTCGGAGGGAGGAATGAGCAGTTCTTC. Full variable domain (rest looked up from reference TRBV7-2 and TRBJ2-1): GAGVSQSPSNKVTEKGKDVELRCDPISGHTALYWYRQSLGQGLEFLIYFQGNSAPDKSGLPSDRFSAERTGGSVSTLTIQRTQQEDSAVYLCASSLELGGRNEQFFGPGTRLTVL.

V gene TRBV5-1 combines with J gene TRBJ1-2; 11 bases match TRBD1. There are 15 residues in the CDR3. Germline values: CDR1 SGHRS, CDR2 YFSETQ. Trimming took 4 bases from V and 8 from J; bases not matched to a gene: 10. The CDR3 sequence is CASSTRTGGATGYTF. The CDR3 DNA is TGCGCCAGCAGCACCAGGACAGGGGGCGCTACGGGCTACACCTTC.

The J gene is TRBJ2-3, the V gene TRBV9; TRBD2 is a possible D gene (7 bases). V dropped 3 bases and J dropped 4 bases, with 24 bases sitting between them. Germline values: CDR1 SGDLS, CDR2 YYNGEE. The CDR3 covers 18 residues. The CDR3 DNA reads as TGTGCCAGCAGCGGAGGACGTAGCCGGGGGAGGGGGGCAGATACGCAGTATTTT. Translation gives CASSGGRSRGRGADTQYF.

This chain joins TRBV25-1 and TRBJ2-7; weak D call: TRBD1 (5 bases). Trimming took off 5 bases at V and 3 bases at J, with 8 bases between the two ends. Germline V lookup: CDR1 MGHDK, CDR2 SYGVNS. The CDR3 runs 12 residues. CDR3 sequence: CASSRTSYEQYF. The CDR3 DNA sequence: TGTGCCAGCAGTAGGACAAGCTACGAGCAGTACTTC.

The rearrangement links TRBV29-1 to TRBJ1-2, with D tentatively TRBD1 (5 bases). Germline values: CDR1 SQVTM, CDR2 ANQGSEA. The V end lost 6 bases, the J end lost 1 base, and 9 bases lay between the germline ends. The CDR3 is made up of 12 amino acids. CDR3 in amino acids: CSVPDINYGYTF. Written as DNA, the CDR3 is TGCAGCGTACCGGACATTAACTATGGCTACACCTTC.

The chain joins TRBV2 to TRBJ1-1, with a tentative D call TRBD1 (5 bases). Trimming took 6 bases from V and 1 from J, leaving 9 bases between them. The CDR3 loop spans 13 amino acids. CDR1 is SNHLY and CDR2 is FYNNEI in the germline V gene. CDR3 protein: CASRLQENTEAFF. CDR3 coding DNA: TGTGCCAGCAGGTTACAGGAGAACACTGAAGCTTTCTTT.

This clone was recorded once. V is TRBV10-3 and J is TRBJ1-2; 9 positions match TRBD1. The CDR3 spans 17 residues. J lost 6 bases, V lost 2 bases, and 13 bases had no gene match. Germline values: CDR1 ENHRY, CDR2 SYGVKD. The CDR3: CAISEGDRDSWLDGYTF. The CDR3 region has the DNA TGTGCCATCAGTGAGGGGGACAGGGACTCGTGGTTGGATGGCTACACCTTC.

The V call is TRBV18, the J call TRBJ1-2, with 7 bases that match TRBD1. In germline, CDR1 is KGHSH, CDR2 LQKENI. Losses at the gene ends were 6 bases for V and 3 bases for J; bases not matched to a gene: 13. This CDR3 spans 16 amino acids. CDR3 sequence: CASSPVPGQRDYGYTF. The DNA of the CDR3 is TGTGCCAGCTCTCCTGTCCCGGGACAGAGGGACTATGGCTACACCTTC.

This chain connects TRBV4-3 to TRBJ1-1; D is ambiguous. The CDR3 runs to 16 residues. The V gene lost 0 bases and the J gene lost 7 bases, with 18 bases spanning the gap. CDR1 and CDR2 (germline): LGHNA, YSLEER. CDR3 DNA: TGCGCCAGCAGCCAAGATCGGAGAAGCCCGAAGATTGAAGCTTTCTTT. Its translation: CASSQDRRSPKIEAFF.

This chain links TRBV7-9 with TRBJ2-7; possibly TRBD2 for D (6 bases). The germline V and J ends were trimmed by 2 bases and 1 base, with 9 bases remaining between them. CDR1 is SEHNR and CDR2 is FQNEAQ in the germline V gene (reference sequence). The CDR3 has 14 residues. The CDR3 here is CASSLSAGSYEQYF. Here the CDR3 DNA reads TGTGCCAGCAGCTTATCAGCGGGTTCCTACGAGCAGTACTTC.

This clone was recorded only once. The genes are TRBV12-5 and TRBJ1-1; 8 bases match TRBD1. Germline loops: CDR1 LGHNT, CDR2 FRNRAP. CDR3 length equals 17 residues. V dropped 5 bases and J dropped 1; count of bases not matched to a gene: 12. The CDR3 spells CASGGVRDRTWNTEAFF. DNA for the CDR3: TGTGCTAGTGGTGGCGTCAGGGACAGGACCTGGAACACTGAAGCTTTCTTT.

The chain recombines TRBV27 with TRBJ2-2; 9 positions agree with TRBD2. From germline, CDR1 is MNHEY and CDR2 SMNVEV (reference sequence). V lost 5 bases, J lost 3 bases, and 4 bases stayed unmatched. This CDR3 comprises 15 residues. CDR3 nucleotide sequence: TGTGCCAGCAGTGGGCTAGCGGGGTACACCGGGGAGCTGTTTTTT. Protein product: CASSGLAGYTGELFF.

The rearrangement links TRBV19 to TRBJ2-1; TRBD2 matches at 8 bases. Germline CDR1 LNHDA, CDR2 SQIVND (reference sequence). V was pared by 3 bases and J by 4 bases, with 2 bases of the junction left unmatched. There are 14 residues in the CDR3. The CDR3 spells CASSMASGYNEQFF. CDR3 bases: TGTGCCAGTAGTATGGCTAGCGGGTACAATGAGCAGTTCTTC.

The gene calls are TRBV18 and TRBJ2-2; D unresolved. V was clipped by 4 bases and J by 4 bases, with 13 bases between them. This CDR3 comprises 15 residues. Germline V lookup: CDR1 KGHSH, CDR2 LQKENI. The CDR3: CASSLKNPVTGELFF. As DNA, the CDR3 is TGTGCCAGCTCACTCAAGAACCCGGTCACCGGGGAGCTGTTTTTT. Using reference TRBV18 and TRBJ2-2 for the parts outside the CDR3, the full variable domain is NAGVMQNPRHLVRRRGQEARLRCSPMKGHSHVYWYRQLPEEGLKFMVYLQKENIIDESGMPKERFSAEFPKEGPSILRIQQVVRGDSAAYFCASSLKNPVTGELFFGEGSRLTVL.

CDR3 bases: TGCGCCAGCAGTCATAACAGGGGGCCGTACCAAGAGACCCAGTACTTC. Amino acids: CASSHNRGPYQETQYF. The gene calls are TRBV5-1 and TRBJ2-5, with 9 bases matching TRBD1. CDR1 is SGHRS and CDR2 is YFSETQ in the germline V gene. The CDR3 runs to 16 residues. V was pared by 5 bases and J by 0 bases, with 8 bases of the junction left unmatched.